The source of this T cell receptor (beta chain) is a study of cytomegalovirus exposure and HLA in healthy donors. Donors had nominal health at sampling but likely had unrecorded immune exposures. Primers included in the PCR were 60 Vbeta and 13 Jbeta primers. Assay: immunoSEQ multiplex PCR; the TCRdb copy retains only in-frame clones and omits some. The profile shows nearly 200,000 clones, about four fifths of them singletons. V dropped 10 bases and J dropped 7; count of bases not matched to a gene: 10. Germline CDR1 is SGHDN and CDR2 is FVKESK. The CDR3 length is 13 residues. In its sample, this clone was seen once.

Specimen: PBMCs. The V gene is TRBV14, the J gene TRBJ1-5, with 7 nucleotides matching TRBD1. This TCR was sampled from a male donor in good health and CMV-seropositive. The CDR3 nucleotides read TGTGCCAACGACAGGGATCCCCAACAGCCCCAGCATTTT. Translating it yields CANDRDPQQPQHF.